What follows describes a single TCR beta chain. This table comes from immunoSEQ multiplex PCR, and its TCRdb copy is limited to in-frame clones, with some not included. The sample carries around 1.6 million clones, 98% recorded once. The CDR3 is 14 residues long. V lost 3 bases to trimming and J lost 4 bases; unmatched junction nucleotides: 3. Germline assignment: CDR1 SGDLS and CDR2 YYNGEE. This entry belongs to a study of shared clonotypes between healthy human individuals. The sample was naive CD4+ T cells sorted from blood. Subset indicated: CD45RA+ positively selected. This chain links TRBV9 with TRBJ2-3, with 9 positions matching TRBD1. The clonotype originates from a man aged 25 to 40 in good health. The CDR3 protein is CASSAYRGPDTQYF. CDR3 coding DNA: TGTGCCAGCAGCGCCTACAGGGGGCCAGATACGCAGTATTTT.